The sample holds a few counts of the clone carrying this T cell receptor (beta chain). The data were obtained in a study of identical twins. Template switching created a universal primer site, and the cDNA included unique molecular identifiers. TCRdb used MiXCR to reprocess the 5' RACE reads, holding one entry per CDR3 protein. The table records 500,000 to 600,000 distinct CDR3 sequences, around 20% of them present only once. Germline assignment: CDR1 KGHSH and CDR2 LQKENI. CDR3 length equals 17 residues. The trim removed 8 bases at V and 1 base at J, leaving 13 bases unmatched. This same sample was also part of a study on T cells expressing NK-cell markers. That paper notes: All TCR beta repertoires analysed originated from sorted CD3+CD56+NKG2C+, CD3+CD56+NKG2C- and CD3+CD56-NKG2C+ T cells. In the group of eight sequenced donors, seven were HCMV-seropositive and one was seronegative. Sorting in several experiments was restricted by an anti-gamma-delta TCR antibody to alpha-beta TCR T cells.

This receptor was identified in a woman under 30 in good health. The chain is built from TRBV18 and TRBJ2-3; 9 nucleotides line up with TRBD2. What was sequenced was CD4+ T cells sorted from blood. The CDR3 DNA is TGTGCCAGCACCTCCCGCCGGCTAGCGGGGCGCACAGATACGCAGTATTTT. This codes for CASTSRRLAGRTDTQYF.